The 27 T cell receptor beta chains in this list originate from one sample, sequenced in a study of CD8 T cells in Susac syndrome. After extraction with the RNeasy kit, roughly 0.5 to 1 ug of the RNA was reverse transcribed using random hexamers. TCRdb called the immunoSEQ multiplex PCR reads again in MiXCR, with one record for every CDR3 protein. The profile shows roughly 130,000 distinct CDR3 sequences, 90% to 95% of them singletons. Sequenced: CD4+ T cells from PBMCs. The receptors originated from a human donor in good health.

The chain links TRBV12-3 or TRBV12-4 to TRBJ1-4; D gene uncertain. V gave up 2 bases and J gave up 7 bases, with 2 bases separating them. The CDR3 covers 11 residues. The CDR3 region has the DNA TGTGCCAGCAGTTTAATTGAAAAACTGTTTTTT. As protein: CASSLIEKLFF.

J is TRBJ1-1 and V is TRBV7-2, with 7 bases that match TRBD1. There are 13 residues in the CDR3. Trimming at V came to 3 bases and at J to 10 bases, leaving 8 bases not matched to a gene. Germline CDR1 reads SGHTA; CDR2 reads FQGNSA. The CDR3 sequence: CASSLGTAGPAFF. CDR3 DNA sequence: TGTGCCAGCAGCTTGGGGACAGCGGGGCCAGCTTTCTTT. Based on the CDR3 plus reference TRBV7-2 and TRBJ1-1, the full variable domain is GAGVSQSPSNKVTEKGKDVELRCDPISGHTALYWYRQSLGQGLEFLIYFQGNSAPDKSGLPSDRFSAERTGGSVSTLTIQRTQQEDSAVYLCASSLGTAGPAFFGQGTRLTVV.

The rearrangement uses TRBV3-1 and TRBJ2-1; D gene ambiguous. CDR1 and CDR2 (germline): LGHDT, YNNKEL (reference sequence). The V end lost 1 base, the J end lost 8 bases, and 9 bases lay between the germline ends. The CDR3 length is 13 residues. The CDR3 DNA reads as TGTGCCAGCAGCCAAGTAGATGGCCATGAGCAGTTCTTC. This encodes CASSQVDGHEQFF.

The rearrangement links TRBV7-9 to TRBJ2-3, with 9 bases identical to TRBD1. Germline V gene data show CDR1 as SEHNR and CDR2 as FQNEAQ (reference sequence). This CDR3 spans 16 amino acids. V trimming: 5 bases; J trimming: 1 base; junction bases outside the gene matches: 7. For the CDR3, the DNA is TGTGCCAGCAGCCCGGGACAGGGTCGCGGCACAGATACGCAGTATTTT. Amino acids: CASSPGQGRGTDTQYF.

The chain employs TRBV19 and TRBJ2-2; weak D call: TRBD1 (5 bases). The germline V gene encodes CDR1 LNHDA and CDR2 SQIVND (reference sequence). This CDR3 comprises 15 residues. V lost 1 base, J lost 5 bases, and 11 bases lay in between. CDR3 nucleotide sequence: TGTGCCAGTAGTATAGGGGGCCGTAGGACCGGGGAGCTGTTTTTT. This translates into CASSIGGRRTGELFF.

The chain combines TRBV12-3 or TRBV12-4 with TRBJ2-2; 8 bases are shared with TRBD1. The J segment lost 4 bases and the V segment lost 5 bases, leaving 3 bases of the junction unmatched. The CDR3 totals 14 residues. For the CDR3, the DNA is TGTGCCAGCAGTGGACAGGGCAGCACCGGGGAGCTGTTTTTT. Protein: CASSGQGSTGELFF.

V and J are TRBV18 and TRBJ2-7; D could derive from TRBD1 or TRBD2 (6 bases each). Trimming pared 7 bases from V and 2 bases from J, leaving 12 bases between. Germline V lookup: CDR1 KGHSH, CDR2 LQKENI. CDR3 length: 13 amino acids. CDR3 loop: CASWGDNAYEQYF. The DNA of the CDR3 is TGTGCCAGCTGGGGGGACAACGCCTACGAGCAGTACTTC.

This CDR3 is CASTPSRNTGELFF. Written as DNA, the CDR3 is TGTGCCAGCACCCCTAGCAGAAACACCGGGGAGCTGTTTTTT. The chain combines TRBV2 with TRBJ2-2, with D possibly TRBD2 on 5 matching bases. The CDR3 covers 14 residues. Trimming stripped 7 bases from V and 2 bases from J, with 11 bases between. Germline CDR1 is SNHLY and CDR2 is FYNNEI.

V usage is TRBV30 and J usage is TRBJ2-7, with 7 bases identical to TRBD2. This CDR3 spans 13 amino acids. The J segment lost 2 bases and the V segment lost 2 bases, leaving 3 bases of the junction unmatched. Germline V gene lookup returns CDR1 GTSNPN and CDR2 SVGIG (reference sequence). The chain's CDR3 is CAWSLGGTYEQYF. The CDR3, as DNA: TGTGCCTGGAGTTTGGGAGGGACCTACGAGCAGTACTTC.

CDR3: CASSLSGGSMSEQYF. As DNA, the CDR3 is TGCGCCAGCAGCTTGTCGGGGGGATCTATGAGCGAGCAGTACTTC. The chain has TRBV5-1 and TRBJ2-7; 7 bases align to TRBD2. Germline trimming cut 1 base from V and 6 bases from J; bases unmatched to any gene: 10. This CDR3 is built from 15 residues. The germline CDR1 and CDR2 sequences are SGHRS and YFSETQ.

The count of this clonotype is one. The genes are TRBV27 and TRBJ2-5, with D unclear. CDR3 size: 14 residues. The ends were cut back, 2 bases at V and 0 bases at J, with 7 bases in the middle. The germline V gene encodes CDR1 MNHEY and CDR2 SMNVEV (reference sequence). CDR3 bases: TGTGCCAGCAGTTTACGGCATGACCAAGAGACCCAGTACTTC. Its translation: CASSLRHDQETQYF.

CDR3 in amino acids: CASSPRDRQRTDTQYF. The DNA of the CDR3 is TGTGCCAGCAGTCCGAGGGACAGGCAGAGGACAGATACGCAGTATTTT. The rearrangement links TRBV3-1 to TRBJ2-3, with 8 bases lining up with TRBD1. This CDR3 has 16 residues. V was pared by 6 bases and J by 3 bases, with 11 bases of the junction left unmatched. Germline CDR1 is LGHDT and CDR2 is YNNKEL (reference sequence).

This clonotype has just a few counts. This chain uses TRBV18 with TRBJ2-2; D might be TRBD2 (5 bases). CDR1 is KGHSH and CDR2 is LQKENI in the germline V gene. Trimming removed 2 bases from V and 1 base from J, with 8 bases in between. This CDR3 is 15 amino acids long. CDR3 nucleotides: TGTGCCAGCTCACCAGTGGCGGGGAACACCGGGGAGCTGTTTTTT. Translating it yields CASSPVAGNTGELFF. Filled out from reference TRBV18 and TRBJ2-2, the complete variable domain reads NAGVMQNPRHLVRRRGQEARLRCSPMKGHSHVYWYRQLPEEGLKFMVYLQKENIIDESGMPKERFSAEFPKEGPSILRIQQVVRGDSAAYFCASSPVAGNTGELFFGEGSRLTVL.

V gene TRBV15 combines with J gene TRBJ2-7, with D possibly matching TRBD2 (7 bases). The CDR3 length is 14 residues. Germline V gives CDR1 LNHNV, CDR2 YYDKDF (reference sequence). Trimming took 5 bases from V and 5 from J, leaving 16 bases between them. Written as DNA, the CDR3 is TGTGCCACCAGCCCTGGGGGGGCCCTCCACGAGCAGTACTTC. It specifies CATSPGGALHEQYF. Looking up the rest from reference TRBV15 and TRBJ2-7 gives the full variable domain: DAMVIQNPRYQVTQFGKPVTLSCSQTLNHNVMYWYQQKSSQAPKLLFHYYDKDFNNEADTPDNFQSRRPNTSFCFLDIRSPGLGDTAMYLCATSPGGALHEQYFGPGTRLTVT.

A word on this clonotype: The junction differs from germline at one of its ends, possibly a read error. J is TRBJ2-5 and V is TRBV5-1; D unresolved. The CDR3 is 12 amino acids. The germline gives CDR1 SGHRS, CDR2 YFSETQ. The CDR3 bases are TGTGCCAGCAGTTTAGACGTAGAGACCCAGTACTTC. Translating gives CASSLDVETQYF. The variable domain in full, completed from reference TRBV5-1 and TRBJ2-5, reads KAGVTQTPRYLIKTRGQQVTLSCSPISGHRSVSWYQQTPGQGLQFLFEYFSETQRNKGNFPGRFSGRQFSNSRSEMNVSTLELGDSALYLCASSLDVETQYFGPGTRLLVL.

CDR3 residues: CASSLVDKNYGYTF. The CDR3 bases are TGTGCCAGCAGCTTAGTTGACAAGAACTATGGCTACACCTTC. The chain carries TRBV11-2 and TRBJ1-2; D not certain. Germline V CDR1 and CDR2: SGHAT, FQNNGV. The CDR3 is 14 residues long. Trimming left V 1 base short and J 2 bases short, with 8 bases between.

The CDR3 nucleotides are TGTGCCAGCAGTCCCTCTTCCGGACTCAGGGAGACCCAGTACTTC. This gives the protein CASSPSSGLRETQYF. J is TRBJ2-5 and V is TRBV6-5, with D possibly TRBD2 on 5 matching bases. V was cut by 5 bases and J by 5 bases, with 18 bases left in between. This CDR3 has 15 residues. CDR1 and CDR2 from the germline V gene are MNHEY and SVGAGI.

This rearrangement joins TRBV5-1 to TRBJ1-2; D not certain. Germline V gene lookup returns CDR1 SGHRS and CDR2 YFSETQ. There are 14 residues in the CDR3. The V end was cut by 3 bases, the J end by 3 bases, with 12 bases between. CDR3 in amino acids: CASSSGGSDYGYTF. CDR3 sequence (DNA): TGCGCCAGCAGCTCGGGCGGCAGTGACTATGGCTACACCTTC.

This clonotype was counted only a few times. V is TRBV4-1 and J is TRBJ2-3, with 8 bases that match TRBD2. Germline V gives CDR1 MGHRA, CDR2 YSYEKL. The CDR3 has 17 residues. V trimming: 0 bases; J trimming: 0 bases; junction bases outside the gene matches: 5. CDR3 amino acids: CASSQEPSGPSTDTQYF. Here the CDR3 DNA reads TGCGCCAGCAGCCAAGAACCTAGCGGGCCTAGCACAGATACGCAGTATTTT.

The chain links TRBV10-2 to TRBJ2-2; D is ambiguous. This CDR3 is built from 13 residues. Germline V lookup: CDR1 WSHSY, CDR2 SAAADI. V was trimmed by 8 bases and J by 6 bases, leaving 13 bases between them. The CDR3 here is CASSSGDAGELFF. The CDR3 nucleotides read TGCGCCAGCTCGTCGGGTGATGCCGGGGAGCTGTTTTTT.

The chain's CDR3 is CASSLGTSGTNEQFF. In DNA form, the CDR3 reads TGTGCCAGCAGCTTAGGGACTAGCGGGACCAATGAGCAGTTCTTC. The chain couples TRBV7-9 to TRBJ2-1; TRBD2 matches 12 bases. The CDR3 spans 15 residues. J gave up 6 bases and V 1 base, and 1 base lay outside the gene matches. Germline CDR1 is SEHNR and CDR2 is FQNEAQ (reference sequence).

This rearrangement joins TRBV11-2 to TRBJ2-4; TRBD2 matches 7 bases. This CDR3 comprises 14 residues. V trimming: 1 base; J trimming: 5 bases; junction bases outside the gene matches: 2. Germline V lookup: CDR1 SGHAT, CDR2 FQNNGV. CDR3 residues: CASSLVSGENIQYF. CDR3 coding DNA: TGTGCCAGCAGCTTAGTGAGCGGGGAAAACATTCAGTACTTC.

This clonotype was seen a few times. The chain links TRBV25-1 to TRBJ2-7, with TRBD2 as a possible D gene (6 bases). The CDR3 totals 13 residues. V gave up 8 bases and J gave up 3 bases, with 14 bases separating them. Germline V gives CDR1 MGHDK, CDR2 SYGVNS. Here the CDR3 DNA reads TGTGCCAGCGGGGGGTATAGCCGCTACGAGCAGTACTTC. Translating gives CASGGYSRYEQYF.

The CDR3 spells CASDDSANNEQFF. For the CDR3, the DNA is TGTGCCAGCGACGACTCGGCCAACAATGAGCAGTTCTTC. The gene calls are TRBV12-3 or TRBV12-4 and TRBJ2-1; no clear D. Trimming cost V 8 bases and J 5 bases, with 13 bases left between them. The CDR3 is 13 residues long.

This sequence joins TRBV19 and TRBJ1-2; weak D call: TRBD1 (6 bases). The CDR3 is made up of 13 amino acids. The germline V and J ends were trimmed by 5 bases and 5 bases, with 12 bases remaining between them. Germline CDR1 and CDR2: LNHDA and SQIVND (reference sequence). DNA for the CDR3: TGTGCCAGTAGTCTCCGGACAGTATATGGCTACACCTTC. This encodes CASSLRTVYGYTF.

The V call is TRBV29-1, the J call TRBJ2-1; D gene unclear. Germline V gene sequence: CDR1 SQVTM, CDR2 ANQGSEA. Deletions cut 7 bases from V and 0 bases from J, with 16 bases between. CDR3 size: 15 residues. For the CDR3, the DNA is TGCAGCGGCTGCAGAGACTCCCGCTCCTACAATGAGCAGTTCTTC. It encodes CSGCRDSRSYNEQFF.

The chain carries TRBV2 and TRBJ2-7, with 10 nucleotides matching TRBD1. The CDR3 extends over 13 amino acids. Germline CDR1 and CDR2: SNHLY and FYNNEI. The V gene end was trimmed by 7 bases and the J gene end by 7 bases; junction bases not matched to a gene: 7. The CDR3 region is CASKADRGSEQYF. CDR3 DNA: TGTGCCAGCAAAGCGGACAGGGGGTCTGAGCAGTACTTC.